The 18 T cell receptor beta chains presented below share a single source sample, sequenced in a study of shared clonotypes between healthy human individuals. CD8 cells regarded as naive lacked CD45RO, were positively chosen for CCR7, and omitted terminally differentiated effector memory CD45RA+ cells. Assay: immunoSEQ multiplex PCR; the TCRdb copy retains only in-frame clones and omits some. The data hold about 1,800,000 clones, with about 94% observed a single time. The sequenced sample consisted of naive CD8+ T cells sorted from blood. The receptors originated from a young man in good health.

The chain has TRBV5-4 and TRBJ2-7, with 8 nucleotides matching TRBD2. The CDR3 is 15 amino acids. The V gene end was trimmed by 5 bases and the J gene end by 2 bases; junction bases not matched to a gene: 9. The germline V gene encodes CDR1 SGHNT and CDR2 YYREEE (reference sequence). CDR3 nucleotide sequence: TGTGCCAGCAGTCTGGGGCGGGGGGCCACCTACGAGCAGTACTTC. This encodes CASSLGRGATYEQYF.

V is TRBV6-5 and J is TRBJ2-3, with no clear D. The CDR3 covers 10 residues. V was trimmed by 8 bases and J by 4 bases, leaving 4 bases between them. CDR1 MNHEY and CDR2 SVGAGI come from the germline V gene. CDR3 in DNA: TGTGCCAGCGGTGCAGATACGCAGTATTTT. Protein sequence: CASGADTQYF.

V usage is TRBV13 and J usage is TRBJ1-5; the D is unclear. The CDR3 spans 15 residues. Germline V gene data show CDR1 as PRHDT and CDR2 as FYEKMQ (reference sequence). Deletions cut 2 bases from V and 3 bases from J, with 11 bases between. CDR3 coding DNA: TGTGCCAGCAGCTTACGGAGCAGCATCAATCAGCCCCAGCATTTT. Its protein is CASSLRSSINQPQHF. Looking up the rest from reference TRBV13 and TRBJ1-5 gives the full variable domain: AAGVIQSPRHLIKEKRETATLKCYPIPRHDTVYWYQQGPGQDPQFLISFYEKMQSDKGSIPDRFSAQQFSDYHSELNMSSLELGDSALYFCASSLRSSINQPQHFGDGTRLSIL.

The rearrangement joins TRBV6-5 to TRBJ1-2; D gene unclear. Looked up from germline, CDR1 is MNHEY and CDR2 is SVGAGI. With 5 bases removed from V and 8 bases from J, the gap between germline ends came to 15 bases. The CDR3 has 13 residues. The CDR3 region has the DNA TGTGCCAGCAGTGGAACTCAAAATCTGGGCTACACCTTC. The encoded protein is CASSGTQNLGYTF.

The rearrangement joins TRBV5-1 to TRBJ2-5; 11 bases align to TRBD1. Germline assignment: CDR1 SGHRS and CDR2 YFSETQ. V shed 3 bases and J 5 bases; nucleotides not matched to a gene: 6. The length of the CDR3 is 15 residues. The CDR3, as DNA: TGCGCCAGCAGCTCGGGGGACAGGGGGATGGAGACCCAGTACTTC. This sequence encodes CASSSGDRGMETQYF.

This chain uses TRBV14 with TRBJ2-2; D perhaps matches TRBD2 (5 bases). This CDR3 comprises 14 residues. The germline V gene has CDR1 SGHDN and CDR2 FVKESK. Trimming removed 1 base at V and 7 bases at J, with 10 bases between. CDR3 in DNA: TGTGCCAGCAGCCAAGGGCTAGCCGACGGGGAGCTGTTTTTT. Its protein is CASSQGLADGELFF.

The rearrangement uses TRBV6-1 and TRBJ2-7; 8 nucleotides line up with TRBD1. The V segment lost 1 base and the J segment 2 bases; nucleotides outside the gene matches: 4. The germline CDR1 and CDR2 sequences are MNHNS and SASEGT. This CDR3 spans 15 amino acids. CDR3 sequence reads: CASSEEGTGPYEQYF. The CDR3 nucleotides read TGTGCCAGCAGTGAAGAGGGGACAGGCCCCTACGAGCAGTACTTC.

V gene TRBV7-2 combines with J gene TRBJ2-6; the match to TRBD2 covers 7 bases. The CDR3 runs to 16 residues. CDR1 is SGHTA, CDR2 FQGNSA, per germline. Germline trimming cut 1 base from V and 0 bases from J; bases unmatched to any gene: 0. CDR3: CASSLGTSSGANVLTF. CDR3 coding DNA: TGTGCCAGCAGCTTAGGGACTAGCTCTGGGGCCAACGTCCTGACTTTC.

The V and J genes are TRBV9 and TRBJ2-3; 9 bases match TRBD1. The V and J ends lost 1 base and 5 bases, in that order; junction bases with no gene match: 11. From germline, CDR1 is SGDLS and CDR2 YYNGEE. This CDR3 region has 17 residues. This chain's CDR3 is CASSVSEGQGVIDTQYF. The CDR3 coding sequence is TGTGCCAGCAGCGTATCCGAGGGACAGGGAGTTATAGATACGCAGTATTTT. Complete variable domain (other parts from reference TRBV9 and TRBJ2-3): DSGVTQTPKHLITATGQRVTLRCSPRSGDLSVYWYQQSLDQGLQFLIQYYNGEERAKGNILERFSAQQFPDLHSELNLSSLELGDSALYFCASSVSEGQGVIDTQYFGPGTRLTVL.

V is TRBV9 and J is TRBJ1-2; D call uncertain. Germline CDR1 reads SGDLS; CDR2 reads YYNGEE. This CDR3 has 15 amino acids. V lost 0 bases and J lost 1, with 10 bases in between. CDR3 sequence reads: CASSVGGGFNYGYTF. The CDR3 DNA follows: TGTGCCAGCAGCGTAGGAGGAGGGTTTAACTATGGCTACACCTTC. The full variable domain, its missing parts supplied by reference TRBV9 and TRBJ1-2, is DSGVTQTPKHLITATGQRVTLRCSPRSGDLSVYWYQQSLDQGLQFLIQYYNGEERAKGNILERFSAQQFPDLHSELNLSSLELGDSALYFCASSVGGGFNYGYTFGSGTRLTVV.

This chain uses TRBV6-5 with TRBJ2-5; D gene ambiguous. This CDR3 contains 14 residues. The V end lost 2 bases, the J end lost 3 bases, and 10 bases lay between the germline ends. CDR1 MNHEY and CDR2 SVGAGI come from the germline V gene. The CDR3 sequence is CASSYGGEEETQYF. Written as DNA, the CDR3 is TGTGCCAGCAGTTACGGTGGTGAGGAAGAGACCCAGTACTTC.

The rearrangement uses TRBV18 and TRBJ1-2, with 10 bases identical to TRBD1. V lost 2 bases and J lost 2; bases outside the gene matches: 5. The CDR3 is made up of 16 amino acids. Germline-derived CDR1 and CDR2 are KGHSH and LQKENI. CDR3 coding DNA: TGTGCCAGCTCACCAATAGCGGGACAGGGGAACTATGGCTACACCTTC. Protein: CASSPIAGQGNYGYTF.

Concerning this clone: The identical CDR3 is also encoded by other nucleotide sequences in the sample. The chain is built from TRBV7-8 and TRBJ2-7; D is possibly TRBD2 (5 bases). CDR3 length: 13 residues. V lost 5 bases to trimming and J lost 2 bases, with 10 bases between them. The V gene's germline CDR1 is SGHVS and CDR2 FQNEAQ. CDR3 nucleotides: TGTGCCAGCAGCCTGAGGACTGCCTACGAGCAGTACTTC. Protein sequence: CASSLRTAYEQYF.

The genes are TRBV27 and TRBJ2-7, with 7 bases matching TRBD1. The V and J ends lost 5 bases and 3 bases, in that order; junction bases with no gene match: 16. Germline loops: CDR1 MNHEY, CDR2 SMNVEV (reference sequence). The CDR3 runs to 17 residues. The CDR3 loop is CASSPSTGERILYEQYF. CDR3 nucleotide sequence: TGTGCCAGCAGTCCCAGCACAGGGGAAAGAATCCTCTACGAGCAGTACTTC.

The chain uses TRBV9 and TRBJ2-2; no reliable D call. CDR1 and CDR2 from the germline V gene are SGDLS and YYNGEE. CDR3 length: 12 residues. V was clipped by 2 bases and J by 9 bases, with 8 bases between them. The CDR3 loop reads CASSVDPRELFF. The CDR3 DNA follows: TGTGCCAGCAGCGTTGACCCCCGGGAGCTGTTTTTT.

The CDR3 here is CSVEFLRDRYEETQYF. The CDR3, as DNA: TGCAGCGTTGAATTCCTGCGGGACAGGTATGAGGAGACCCAGTACTTC. The V call is TRBV29-1, the J call TRBJ2-5; 8 bases are shared with TRBD1. The CDR3 is 16 amino acids. J lost 5 bases, V lost 2 bases, and 13 bases had no gene match. Germline CDR1 reads SQVTM; CDR2 reads ANQGSEA.

V and J are TRBV27 and TRBJ2-1, with TRBD1 as a possible D gene (5 bases). Germline assignment: CDR1 MNHEY and CDR2 SMNVEV (reference sequence). Between the trimmed V and J ends, which lost 7 bases and 0 bases, there was a span of 10 bases. This CDR3 contains 14 residues. CDR3 sequence (DNA): TGTGCCAGCAACCGCCAGGGCTCCTACAATGAGCAGTTCTTC. Protein product: CASNRQGSYNEQFF.

The chain joins TRBV5-1 to TRBJ2-1; TRBD2 agrees at 12 bases. Per germline, CDR1 SGHRS and CDR2 YFSETQ. Trimming removed 5 bases from V and 6 bases from J; junction bases left unmatched: 3. CDR3 size: 14 residues. As DNA, the CDR3 is TGCGCCAGCAGAGGACTAGCGGGGACCAATGAGCAGTTCTTC. Translated: CASRGLAGTNEQFF.